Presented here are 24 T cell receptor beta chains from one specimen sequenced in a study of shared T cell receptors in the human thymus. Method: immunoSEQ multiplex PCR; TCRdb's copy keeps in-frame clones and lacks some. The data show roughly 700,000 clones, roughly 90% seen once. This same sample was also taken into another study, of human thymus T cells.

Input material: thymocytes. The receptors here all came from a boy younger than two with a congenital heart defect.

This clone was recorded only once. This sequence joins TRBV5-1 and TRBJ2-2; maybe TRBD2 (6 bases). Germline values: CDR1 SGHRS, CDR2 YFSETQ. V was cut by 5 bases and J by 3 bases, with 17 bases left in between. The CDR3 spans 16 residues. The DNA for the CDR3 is TGCGCCAGCAGAGCGGCCGGGGGTATGCACACCGGGGAGCTGTTTTTT. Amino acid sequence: CASRAAGGMHTGELFF.

The CDR3, as DNA: TGTGCCAGCAGTGAATGGGGCCATACCGGGGAGCTGTTTTTT. Translation: CASSEWGHTGELFF. The rearrangement joins TRBV25-1 to TRBJ2-2; possible D gene TRBD1, 5 bases. Looked up from germline, CDR1 is MGHDK and CDR2 is SYGVNS. The CDR3 contains 14 residues. Trimming removed 1 base from V and 5 bases from J, with 8 bases in between.

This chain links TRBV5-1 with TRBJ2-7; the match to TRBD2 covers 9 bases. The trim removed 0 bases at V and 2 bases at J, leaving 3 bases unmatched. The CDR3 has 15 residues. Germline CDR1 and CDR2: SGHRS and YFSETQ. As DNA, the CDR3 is TGCGCCAGCAGCTTGGGGCGGGAGGGCCCCTACGAGCAGTACTTC. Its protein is CASSLGREGPYEQYF.

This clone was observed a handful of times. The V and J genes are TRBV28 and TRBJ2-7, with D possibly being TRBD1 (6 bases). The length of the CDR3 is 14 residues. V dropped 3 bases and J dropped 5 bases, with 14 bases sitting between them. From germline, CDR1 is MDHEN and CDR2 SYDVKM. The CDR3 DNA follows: TGTGCCAGCAGTTTTGAGAGGACAGCCCACGAGCAGTACTTC. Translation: CASSFERTAHEQYF.

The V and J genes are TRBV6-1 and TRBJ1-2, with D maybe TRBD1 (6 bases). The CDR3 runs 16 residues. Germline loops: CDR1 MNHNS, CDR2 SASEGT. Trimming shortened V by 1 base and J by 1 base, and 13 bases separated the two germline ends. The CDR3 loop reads CASSEVTGTINYGYTF. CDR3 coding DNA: TGTGCCAGCAGTGAAGTGACAGGCACAATTAACTATGGCTACACCTTC.

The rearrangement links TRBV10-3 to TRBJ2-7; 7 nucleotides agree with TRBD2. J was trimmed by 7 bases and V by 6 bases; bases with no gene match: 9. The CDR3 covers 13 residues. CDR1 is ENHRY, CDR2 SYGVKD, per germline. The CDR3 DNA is TGTGCCATCAGACGCGGGAGTCTAGAGGAGCAGTACTTC. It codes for CAIRRGSLEEQYF.

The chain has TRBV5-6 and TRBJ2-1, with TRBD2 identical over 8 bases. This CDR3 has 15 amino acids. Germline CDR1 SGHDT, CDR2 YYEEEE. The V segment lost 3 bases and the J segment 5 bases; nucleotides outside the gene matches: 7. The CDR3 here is CASSSGTRAHNEQFF. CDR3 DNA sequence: TGTGCCAGCAGCTCCGGGACTAGGGCCCACAATGAGCAGTTCTTC.

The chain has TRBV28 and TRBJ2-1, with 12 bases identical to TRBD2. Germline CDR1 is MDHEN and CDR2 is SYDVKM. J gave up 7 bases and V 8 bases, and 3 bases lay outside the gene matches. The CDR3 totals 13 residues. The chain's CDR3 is CASSTSGRNEQFF. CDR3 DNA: TGTGCCAGCTCGACTAGCGGGAGAAATGAGCAGTTCTTC.

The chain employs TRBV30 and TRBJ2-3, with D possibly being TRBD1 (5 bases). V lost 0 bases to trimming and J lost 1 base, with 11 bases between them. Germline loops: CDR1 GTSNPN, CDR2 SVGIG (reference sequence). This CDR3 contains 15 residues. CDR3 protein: CAWSVQVTRTDTQYF. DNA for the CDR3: TGTGCCTGGAGTGTACAGGTGACCCGCACAGATACGCAGTATTTT.

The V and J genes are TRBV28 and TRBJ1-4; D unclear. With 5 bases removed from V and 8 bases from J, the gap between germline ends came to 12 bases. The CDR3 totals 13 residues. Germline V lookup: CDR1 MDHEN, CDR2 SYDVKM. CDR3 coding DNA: TGTGCCAGCAGTCTTGGGTTCGGGGAAAAACTGTTTTTT. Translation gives CASSLGFGEKLFF.

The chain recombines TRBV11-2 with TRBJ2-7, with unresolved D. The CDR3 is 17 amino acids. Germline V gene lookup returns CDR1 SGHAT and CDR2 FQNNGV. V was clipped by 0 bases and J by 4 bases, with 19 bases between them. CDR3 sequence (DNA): TGTGCCAGCAGCTTAGATCTGTACCCAGCGATAAGGTACGAGCAGTACTTC. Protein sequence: CASSLDLYPAIRYEQYF.

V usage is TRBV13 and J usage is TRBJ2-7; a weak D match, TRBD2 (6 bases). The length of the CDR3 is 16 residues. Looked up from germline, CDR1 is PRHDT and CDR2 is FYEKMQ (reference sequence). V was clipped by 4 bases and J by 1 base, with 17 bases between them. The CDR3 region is CASSSGTQRPSYEQYF. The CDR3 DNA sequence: TGTGCCAGCAGCTCCGGGACTCAGCGTCCTTCCTACGAGCAGTACTTC.

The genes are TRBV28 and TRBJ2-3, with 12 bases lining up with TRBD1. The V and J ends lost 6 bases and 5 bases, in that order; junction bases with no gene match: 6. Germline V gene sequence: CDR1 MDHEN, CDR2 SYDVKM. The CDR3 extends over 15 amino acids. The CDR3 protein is CASSSGQGAGDTQYF. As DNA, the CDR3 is TGTGCCAGCAGCTCGGGACAGGGGGCTGGAGATACGCAGTATTTT. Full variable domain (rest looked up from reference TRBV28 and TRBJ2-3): DVKVTQSSRYLVKRTGEKVFLECVQDMDHENMFWYRQDPGLGLRLIYFSYDVKMKEKGDIPEGYSVSREKKERFSLILESASTNQTSMYLCASSSGQGAGDTQYFGPGTRLTVL.

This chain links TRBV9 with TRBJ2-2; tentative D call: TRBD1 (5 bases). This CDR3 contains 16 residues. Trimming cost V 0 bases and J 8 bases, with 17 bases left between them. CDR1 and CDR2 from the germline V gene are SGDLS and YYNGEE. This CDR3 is CASSVGQGRHTGELFF. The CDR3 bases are TGTGCCAGCAGCGTAGGGCAGGGCCGCCATACTGGGGAGCTGTTTTTT.

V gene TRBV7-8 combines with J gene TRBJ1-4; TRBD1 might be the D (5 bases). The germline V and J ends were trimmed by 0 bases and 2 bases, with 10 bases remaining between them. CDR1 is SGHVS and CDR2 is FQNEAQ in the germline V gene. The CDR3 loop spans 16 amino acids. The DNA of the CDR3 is TGTGCCAGCAGCTTAGCGGGGGGGGAGACTAATGAAAAACTGTTTTTT. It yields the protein CASSLAGGETNEKLFF. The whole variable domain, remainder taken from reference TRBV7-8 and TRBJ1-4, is GAGVSQSPRYKVAKRGQDVALRCDPISGHVSLFWYQQALGQGPEFLTYFQNEAQLDKSGLPSDRFFAERPEGSVSTLKIQRTQQEDSAVYLCASSLAGGETNEKLFFGSGTQLSVL.

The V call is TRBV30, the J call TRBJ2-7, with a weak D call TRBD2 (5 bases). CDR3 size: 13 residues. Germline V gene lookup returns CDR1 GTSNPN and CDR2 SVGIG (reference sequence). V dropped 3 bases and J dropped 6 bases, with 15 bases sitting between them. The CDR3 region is CAWSSGPVSEQYF. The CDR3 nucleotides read TGTGCCTGGAGCAGCGGCCCGGTAAGCGAGCAGTACTTC.

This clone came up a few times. This CDR3 reads CAWSVRVAGVAETQYF. The CDR3 DNA follows: TGTGCCTGGAGTGTACGAGTTGCGGGAGTTGCGGAGACCCAGTACTTC. The chain has TRBV30 and TRBJ2-5, with 7 nucleotides matching TRBD2. V dropped 0 bases and J dropped 5; count of bases not matched to a gene: 12. Germline-derived CDR1 and CDR2 are GTSNPN and SVGIG (reference sequence). There are 16 residues in the CDR3.

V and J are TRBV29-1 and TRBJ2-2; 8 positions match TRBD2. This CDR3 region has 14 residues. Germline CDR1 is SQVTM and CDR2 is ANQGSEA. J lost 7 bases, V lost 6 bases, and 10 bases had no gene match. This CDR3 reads CSVDPGLGVGELFF. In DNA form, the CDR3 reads TGCAGCGTAGACCCGGGACTAGGAGTCGGGGAGCTGTTTTTT.

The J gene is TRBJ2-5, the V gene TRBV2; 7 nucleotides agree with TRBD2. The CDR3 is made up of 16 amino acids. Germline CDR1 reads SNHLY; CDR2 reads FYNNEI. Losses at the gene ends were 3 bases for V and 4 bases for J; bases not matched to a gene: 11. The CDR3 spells CASSDSGGSIRETQYF. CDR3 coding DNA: TGTGCCAGCAGTGATAGTGGCGGGAGTATCCGAGAGACCCAGTACTTC.

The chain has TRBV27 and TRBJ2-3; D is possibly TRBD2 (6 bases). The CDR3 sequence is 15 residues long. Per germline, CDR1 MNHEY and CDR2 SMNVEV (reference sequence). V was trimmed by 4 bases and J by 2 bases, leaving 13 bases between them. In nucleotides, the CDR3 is TGTGCCAGCAGTTCCCGGGACTCACACACAGATACGCAGTATTTT. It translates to CASSSRDSHTDTQYF.

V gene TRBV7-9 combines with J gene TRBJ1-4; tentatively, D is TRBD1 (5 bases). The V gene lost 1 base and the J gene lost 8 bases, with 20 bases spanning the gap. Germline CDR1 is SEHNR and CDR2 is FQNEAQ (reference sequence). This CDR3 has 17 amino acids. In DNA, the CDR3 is TGTGCCAGCAGCTTAGACCCCCGACAGCCGCTCCGGGAAAAACTGTTTTTT. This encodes CASSLDPRQPLREKLFF.

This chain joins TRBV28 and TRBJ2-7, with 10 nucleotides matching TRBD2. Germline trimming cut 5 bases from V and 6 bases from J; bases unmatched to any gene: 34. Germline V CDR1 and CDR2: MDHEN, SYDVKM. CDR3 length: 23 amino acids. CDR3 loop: CASSPQGRGASLAGVGEYFEQYF. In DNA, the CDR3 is TGTGCCAGCAGTCCCCAAGGGAGGGGGGCGTCTCTAGCGGGAGTAGGGGAGTACTTCGAGCAGTACTTC.

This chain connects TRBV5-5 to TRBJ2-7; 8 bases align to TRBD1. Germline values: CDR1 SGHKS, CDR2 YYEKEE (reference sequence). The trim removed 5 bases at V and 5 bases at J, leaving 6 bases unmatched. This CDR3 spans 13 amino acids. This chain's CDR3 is CASRPDRANEQYF. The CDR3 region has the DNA TGTGCCAGCAGACCGGACAGGGCCAACGAGCAGTACTTC.

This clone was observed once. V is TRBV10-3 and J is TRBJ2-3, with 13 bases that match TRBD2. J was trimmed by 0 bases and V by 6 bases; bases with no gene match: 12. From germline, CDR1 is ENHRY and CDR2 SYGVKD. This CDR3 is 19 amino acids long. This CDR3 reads CAIRRGLAGWRQSTDTQYF. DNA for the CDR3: TGTGCCATCAGACGGGGACTAGCGGGATGGCGCCAAAGCACAGATACGCAGTATTTT.